The rows below give T cell receptor beta chains drawn from one sample of a study of Ad26.COV2.S vaccination and SARS-CoV-2 variants. Measured with immunoSEQ multiplex PCR; TCRdb has only the in-frame clones, and not every one. The profile shows roughly 320,000 clones, roughly 87% of them singletons. Here the sequenced sample was peripheral blood, taken in a trial of Ad26.COV2.S vaccine versus placebo. Receptors were obtained from a person aged 18 to 59 who received the Ad26.COV2.S COVID-19 vaccine or a placebo. Both conserved end residues are part of each CDR3.

v_call cdr3_aa
TRBV7-2 CASSLPRGVYTGELFF
TRBV6-6 CASSYDEMHGYTF
TRBV27 CASSTGIGGSNQPQHF
TRBV9 CASSVEGSYEQYF
TRBV30 CAWNVDTGELFF
TRBV27 CASRQDSGNQPQHF
TRBV29-1 CSVEDMGAEAFF
TRBV16 CASSQTTRNTIYF
TRBV18 CASSPQAQKNYGYTF
TRBV4-3 CASSPTDKNTEAFF
TRBV12-3/TRBV12-4 CASSSPALEQYF
TRBV12-5 CASGLAQGPNHLEAFF
TRBV19 CASSIGGGGEKLFF
TRBV21-1 CASSRRSRALGEQFF
TRBV6-5 CASSPQGGRETQYF
TRBV19 CASSALDMNTEAFF
TRBV27 CASSLSGPYEQYF
TRBV5-1 CASSLAKDRVSYEQYF
TRBV4-3 CASSQDFVSNTEAFF
TRBV30 CAWTGTGVYNSPLHF
TRBV24-1 CATSDLVAGRGNSPLHF
TRBV27 CASSLTGSNQPQHF
TRBV14 CASSQDLQDKQYF
TRBV7-2 CASSISGNTGELFF
TRBV5-1 CASSLADEQYF